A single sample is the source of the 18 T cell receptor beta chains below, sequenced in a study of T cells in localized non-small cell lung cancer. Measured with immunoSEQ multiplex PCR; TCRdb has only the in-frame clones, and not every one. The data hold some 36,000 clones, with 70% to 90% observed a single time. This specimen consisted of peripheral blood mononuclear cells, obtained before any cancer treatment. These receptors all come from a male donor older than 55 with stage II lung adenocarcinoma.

CDR3 in amino acids: CASSISPSQETQYF. DNA of the CDR3: TGTGCCAGTAGTATTTCGCCTTCGCAAGAGACCCAGTACTTC. The V gene is TRBV19, the J gene TRBJ2-5; D gene uncertain. Deletions cut 3 bases from V and 2 bases from J, with 10 bases between. Germline values: CDR1 LNHDA, CDR2 SQIVND (reference sequence). This CDR3 has 14 residues.

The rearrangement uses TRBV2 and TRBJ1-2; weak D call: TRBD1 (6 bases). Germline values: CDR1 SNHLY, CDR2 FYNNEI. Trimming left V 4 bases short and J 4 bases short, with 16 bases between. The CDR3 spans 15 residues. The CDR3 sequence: CASSASEGVVYGYTF. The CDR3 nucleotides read TGTGCCAGCAGTGCGTCGGAGGGGGTAGTCTATGGCTACACCTTC.

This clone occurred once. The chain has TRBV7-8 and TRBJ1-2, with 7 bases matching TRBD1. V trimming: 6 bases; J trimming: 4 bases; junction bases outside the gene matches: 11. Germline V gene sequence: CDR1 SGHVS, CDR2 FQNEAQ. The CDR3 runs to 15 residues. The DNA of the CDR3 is TGTGCCAGCAGTCCGAGGGTGAGGGGGCCCTATGGCTACACCTTC. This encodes CASSPRVRGPYGYTF.

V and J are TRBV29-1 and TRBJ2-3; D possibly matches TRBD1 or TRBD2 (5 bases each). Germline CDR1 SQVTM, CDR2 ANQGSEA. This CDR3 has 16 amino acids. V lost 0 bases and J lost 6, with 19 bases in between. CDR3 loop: CSVEDPKGPGWDTQYF. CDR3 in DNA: TGCAGCGTTGAAGATCCGAAGGGGCCGGGGTGGGATACGCAGTATTTT.

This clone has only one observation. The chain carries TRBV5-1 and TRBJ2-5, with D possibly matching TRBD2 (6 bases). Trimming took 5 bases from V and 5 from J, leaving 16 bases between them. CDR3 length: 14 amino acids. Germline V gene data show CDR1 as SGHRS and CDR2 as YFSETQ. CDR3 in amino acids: CASRPGTPMETQYF. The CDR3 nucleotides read TGCGCCAGCAGGCCCGGGACTCCGATGGAGACCCAGTACTTC. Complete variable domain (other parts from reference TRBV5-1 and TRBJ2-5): KAGVTQTPRYLIKTRGQQVTLSCSPISGHRSVSWYQQTPGQGLQFLFEYFSETQRNKGNFPGRFSGRQFSNSRSEMNVSTLELGDSALYLCASRPGTPMETQYFGPGTRLLVL.

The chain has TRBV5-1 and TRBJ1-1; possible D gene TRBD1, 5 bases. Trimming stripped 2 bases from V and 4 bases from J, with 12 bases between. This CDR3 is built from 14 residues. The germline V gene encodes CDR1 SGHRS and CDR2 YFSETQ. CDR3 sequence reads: CASSLGGVSTEAFF. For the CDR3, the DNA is TGCGCCAGCAGCTTAGGAGGGGTGTCCACTGAAGCTTTCTTT.

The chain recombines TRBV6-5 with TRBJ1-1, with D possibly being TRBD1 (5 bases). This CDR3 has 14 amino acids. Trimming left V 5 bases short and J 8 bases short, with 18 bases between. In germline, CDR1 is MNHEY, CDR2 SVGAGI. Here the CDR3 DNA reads TGTGCCAGCAGTGCGGCCGGGACCCAAAGGGAAGCTTTCTTT. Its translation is CASSAAGTQREAFF.

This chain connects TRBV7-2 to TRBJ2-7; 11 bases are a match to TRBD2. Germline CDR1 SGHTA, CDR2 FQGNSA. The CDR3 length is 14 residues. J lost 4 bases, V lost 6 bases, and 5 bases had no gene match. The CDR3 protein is CASSYRTSGYEQYF. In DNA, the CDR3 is TGTGCCAGCAGTTACCGGACTAGCGGGTACGAGCAGTACTTC.

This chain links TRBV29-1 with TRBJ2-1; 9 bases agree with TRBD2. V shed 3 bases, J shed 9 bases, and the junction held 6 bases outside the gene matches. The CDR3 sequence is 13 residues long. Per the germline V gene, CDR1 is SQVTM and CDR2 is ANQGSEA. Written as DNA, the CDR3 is TGCAGCGTTGATGTAGCGGGAGTAGGTGAGCAGTTCTTC. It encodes CSVDVAGVGEQFF.

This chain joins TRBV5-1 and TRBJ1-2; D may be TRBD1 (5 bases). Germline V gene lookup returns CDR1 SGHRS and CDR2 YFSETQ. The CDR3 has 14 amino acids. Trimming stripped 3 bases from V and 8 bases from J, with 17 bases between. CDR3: CASSSEWVGHGYTF. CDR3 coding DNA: TGCGCCAGCAGCTCGGAATGGGTGGGGCACGGCTACACCTTC. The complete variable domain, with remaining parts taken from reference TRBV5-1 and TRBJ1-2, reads KAGVTQTPRYLIKTRGQQVTLSCSPISGHRSVSWYQQTPGQGLQFLFEYFSETQRNKGNFPGRFSGRQFSNSRSEMNVSTLELGDSALYLCASSSEWVGHGYTFGSGTRLTVV.

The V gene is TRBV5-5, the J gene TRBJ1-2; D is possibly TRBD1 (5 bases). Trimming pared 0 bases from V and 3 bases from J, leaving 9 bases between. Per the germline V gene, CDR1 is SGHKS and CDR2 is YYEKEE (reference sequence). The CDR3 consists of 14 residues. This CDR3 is CASSLDQGYYGYTF. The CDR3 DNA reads TGTGCCAGCAGCTTGGATCAGGGATACTATGGCTACACCTTC.

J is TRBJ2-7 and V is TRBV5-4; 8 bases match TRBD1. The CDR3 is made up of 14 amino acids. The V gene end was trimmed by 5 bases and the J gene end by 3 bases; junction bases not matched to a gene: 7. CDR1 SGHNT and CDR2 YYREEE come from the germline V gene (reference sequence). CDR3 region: CASSPTGAVYEQYF. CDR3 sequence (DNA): TGTGCCAGCAGTCCGACAGGGGCCGTCTACGAGCAGTACTTC.

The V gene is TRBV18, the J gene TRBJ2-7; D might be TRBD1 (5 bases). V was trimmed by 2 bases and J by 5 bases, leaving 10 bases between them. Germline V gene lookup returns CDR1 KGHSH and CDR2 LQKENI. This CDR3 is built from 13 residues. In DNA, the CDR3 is TGTGCCAGCTCACCATCAAGGGGTGACGAGCAGTACTTC. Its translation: CASSPSRGDEQYF.

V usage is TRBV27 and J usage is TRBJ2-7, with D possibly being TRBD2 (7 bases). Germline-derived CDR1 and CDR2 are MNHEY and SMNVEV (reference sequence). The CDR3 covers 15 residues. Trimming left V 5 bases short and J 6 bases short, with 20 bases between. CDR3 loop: CASSLGGRAFGEQYF. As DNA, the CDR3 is TGTGCCAGCAGTCTAGGGGGGAGGGCCTTCGGCGAGCAGTACTTC.

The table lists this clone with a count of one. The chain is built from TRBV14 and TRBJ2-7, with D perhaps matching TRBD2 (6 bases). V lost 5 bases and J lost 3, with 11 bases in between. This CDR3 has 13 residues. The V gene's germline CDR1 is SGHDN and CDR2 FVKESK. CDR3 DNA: TGTGCCAGCAGCTCCCTCGGGGGCTACGAGCAGTACTTC. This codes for CASSSLGGYEQYF.

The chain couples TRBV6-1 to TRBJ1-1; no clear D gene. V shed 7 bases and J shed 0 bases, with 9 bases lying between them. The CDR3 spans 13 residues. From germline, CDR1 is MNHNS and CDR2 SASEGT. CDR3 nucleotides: TGTGCCAGCACCCTGGTTCTGAACACTGAAGCTTTCTTT. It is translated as CASTLVLNTEAFF.

DNA of the CDR3: TGTGCCAGCAGTCAAGACAGGAACACTGAAGCTTTCTTT. It codes for CASSQDRNTEAFF. The chain joins TRBV7-3 to TRBJ1-1; TRBD1 is a possible D gene (5 bases). V was cut by 6 bases and J by 1 base, with 9 bases left in between. The CDR3 extends over 13 amino acids. CDR1 SGHTA and CDR2 FQGTGA come from the germline V gene.

DNA of the CDR3: TGTGCCAGTAGTAATTACAGGGGGAGCTCCTACAATGAGCAGTTCTTC. Protein product: CASSNYRGSSYNEQFF. The gene calls are TRBV19 and TRBJ2-1; 8 nucleotides agree with TRBD1. Germline-derived CDR1 and CDR2 are LNHDA and SQIVND (reference sequence). Unmatched junction bases numbered 5, after V lost 4 bases and J lost 0 bases. CDR3 size: 16 residues. The full variable domain, rest sourced from reference TRBV19 and TRBJ2-1, is DGGITQSPKYLFRKEGQNVTLSCEQNLNHDAMYWYRQDPGQGLRLIYYSQIVNDFQKGDIAEGYSVSREKKESFPLTVTSAQKNPTAFYLCASSNYRGSSYNEQFFGPGTRLTVL.